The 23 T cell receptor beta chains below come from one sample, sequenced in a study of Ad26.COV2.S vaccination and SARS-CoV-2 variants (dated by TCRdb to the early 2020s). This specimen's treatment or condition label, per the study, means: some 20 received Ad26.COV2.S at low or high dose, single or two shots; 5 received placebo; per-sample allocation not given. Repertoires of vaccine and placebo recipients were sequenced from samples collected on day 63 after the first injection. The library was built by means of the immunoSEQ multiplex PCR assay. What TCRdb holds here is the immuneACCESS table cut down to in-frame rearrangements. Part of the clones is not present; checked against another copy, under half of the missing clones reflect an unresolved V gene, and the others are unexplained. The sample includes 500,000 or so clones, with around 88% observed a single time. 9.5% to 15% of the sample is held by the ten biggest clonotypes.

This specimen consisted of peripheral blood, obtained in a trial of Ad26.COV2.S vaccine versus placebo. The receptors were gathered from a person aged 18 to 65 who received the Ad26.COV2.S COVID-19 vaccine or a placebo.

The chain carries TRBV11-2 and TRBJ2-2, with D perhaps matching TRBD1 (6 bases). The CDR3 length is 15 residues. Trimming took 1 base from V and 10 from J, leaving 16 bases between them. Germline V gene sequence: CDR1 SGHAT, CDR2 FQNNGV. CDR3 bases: TGTGCCAGCAGCTTAGGGACAGCCTTCTCCCAGGAGCTGTTTTTT. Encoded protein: CASSLGTAFSQELFF.

CDR3 protein: CASSLGLDTGELFF. CDR3 bases: TGTGCCAGCTCCTTAGGTCTGGACACCGGGGAGCTGTTTTTT. The chain employs TRBV7-2 and TRBJ2-2, with D uncertain. V lost 8 bases and J lost 3, with 13 bases in between. Per germline, CDR1 SGHTA and CDR2 FQGNSA. This CDR3 region has 14 residues.

In DNA, the CDR3 is TGTGCCAGCAGTCATACCCGGACAGTTGAAGCTTTCTTT. It translates to CASSHTRTVEAFF. J is TRBJ1-1 and V is TRBV6-2 or TRBV6-3; D is possibly TRBD1 (6 bases). V lost 5 bases to trimming and J lost 7 bases, with 14 bases between them. The CDR3 totals 13 residues. CDR1 MNHEY and CDR2 SVGEGT come from the germline V gene.

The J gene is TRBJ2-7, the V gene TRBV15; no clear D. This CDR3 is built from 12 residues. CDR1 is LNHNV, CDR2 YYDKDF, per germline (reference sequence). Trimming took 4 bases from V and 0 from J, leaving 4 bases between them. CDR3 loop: CATSTSSYEQYF. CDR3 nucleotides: TGTGCCACCAGCACAAGCTCCTACGAGCAGTACTTC.

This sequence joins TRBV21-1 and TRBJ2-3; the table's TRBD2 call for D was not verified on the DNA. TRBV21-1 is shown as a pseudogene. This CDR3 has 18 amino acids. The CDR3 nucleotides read TGTGCCAGCAGCCCGCTCCCCCGACTAGCGCGAAGCACAGATACGCAGTATTTT. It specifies CASSPLPRLARSTDTQYF.

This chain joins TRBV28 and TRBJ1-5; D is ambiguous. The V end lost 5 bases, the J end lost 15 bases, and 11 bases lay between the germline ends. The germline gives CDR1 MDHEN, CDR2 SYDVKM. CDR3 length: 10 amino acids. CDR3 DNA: TGTGCCAGCAGTCGGTACGCTCTGCATTTT. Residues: CASSRYALHF.

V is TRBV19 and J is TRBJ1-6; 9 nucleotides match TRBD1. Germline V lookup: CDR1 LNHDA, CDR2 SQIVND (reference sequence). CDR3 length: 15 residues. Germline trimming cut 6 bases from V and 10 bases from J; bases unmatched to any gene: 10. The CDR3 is CASRPPGTGRSPLHF. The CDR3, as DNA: TGTGCCAGTAGACCCCCCGGGACAGGGAGATCACCCCTCCACTTT.

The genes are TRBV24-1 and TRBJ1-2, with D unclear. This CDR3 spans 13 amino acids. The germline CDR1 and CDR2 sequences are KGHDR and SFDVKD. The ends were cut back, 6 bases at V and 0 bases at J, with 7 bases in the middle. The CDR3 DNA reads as TGTGCCACCAGTCGGGCAGCTAACTATGGCTACACCTTC. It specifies CATSRAANYGYTF.

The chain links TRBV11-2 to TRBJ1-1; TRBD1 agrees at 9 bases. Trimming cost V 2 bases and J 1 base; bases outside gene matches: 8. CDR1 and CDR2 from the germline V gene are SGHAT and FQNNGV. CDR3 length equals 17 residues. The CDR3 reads CASSLRGQGFGNTEAFF. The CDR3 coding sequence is TGTGCCAGCAGCTTAAGGGGACAGGGTTTTGGGAACACTGAAGCTTTCTTT.

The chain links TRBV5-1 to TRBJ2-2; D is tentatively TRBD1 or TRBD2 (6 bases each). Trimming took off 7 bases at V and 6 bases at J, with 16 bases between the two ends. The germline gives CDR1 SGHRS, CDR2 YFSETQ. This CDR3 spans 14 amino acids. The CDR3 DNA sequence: TGCGCCAGCCTCGAGGGGGGCGTCCCCGGGGAGCTGTTTTTT. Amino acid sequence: CASLEGGVPGELFF.

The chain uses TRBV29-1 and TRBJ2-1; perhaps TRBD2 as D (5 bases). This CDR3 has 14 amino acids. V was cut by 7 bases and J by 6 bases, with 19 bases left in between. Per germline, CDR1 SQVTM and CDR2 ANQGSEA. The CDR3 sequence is CSGGGGRGFNEQFF. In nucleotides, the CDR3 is TGCAGCGGTGGTGGAGGACGCGGGTTCAATGAGCAGTTCTTC.

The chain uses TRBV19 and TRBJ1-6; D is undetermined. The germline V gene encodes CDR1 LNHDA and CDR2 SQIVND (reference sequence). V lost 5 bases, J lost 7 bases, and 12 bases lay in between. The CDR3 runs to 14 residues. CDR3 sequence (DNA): TGTGCCAGTAGTCGAGAAAACCTAAATTCACCCCTCCACTTT. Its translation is CASSRENLNSPLHF.

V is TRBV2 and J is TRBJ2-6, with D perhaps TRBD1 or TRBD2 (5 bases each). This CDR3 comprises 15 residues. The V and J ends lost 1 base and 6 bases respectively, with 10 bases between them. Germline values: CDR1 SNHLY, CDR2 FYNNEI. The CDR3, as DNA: TGTGCCAGCAGTGAAGGGCAGGGAGTGGCCAACGTCCTGACTTTC. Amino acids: CASSEGQGVANVLTF.

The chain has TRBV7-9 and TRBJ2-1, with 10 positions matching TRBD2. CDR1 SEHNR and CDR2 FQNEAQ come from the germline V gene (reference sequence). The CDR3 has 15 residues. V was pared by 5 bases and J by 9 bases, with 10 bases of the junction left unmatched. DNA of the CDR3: TGTGCCAGCAGCCCGCTAGCGGGAGCCGAGAGTGAGCAGTTCTTC. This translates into CASSPLAGAESEQFF.

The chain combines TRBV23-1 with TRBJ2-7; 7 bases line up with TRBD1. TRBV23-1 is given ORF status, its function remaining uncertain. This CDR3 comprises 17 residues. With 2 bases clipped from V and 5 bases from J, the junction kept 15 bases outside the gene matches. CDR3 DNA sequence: TGCGCCAGCAGTCAAAGACAGGGCCCCCCCCAATTCCACGAGCAGTACTTC. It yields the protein CASSQRQGPPQFHEQYF.

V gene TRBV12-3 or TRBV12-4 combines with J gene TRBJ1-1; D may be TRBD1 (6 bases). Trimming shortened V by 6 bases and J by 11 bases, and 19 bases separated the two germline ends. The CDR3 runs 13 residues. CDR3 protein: CASRGGNGRAAFF. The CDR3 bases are TGTGCCAGCAGAGGGGGGAACGGAAGAGCGGCTTTCTTT.

CDR3 coding DNA: TGTGCCAGCAGCTTAGGGACAGCTACGTCGCTTGGCTACACCTTC. This codes for CASSLGTATSLGYTF. The J gene is TRBJ1-2, the V gene TRBV5-8, with 7 bases that match TRBD1. Losses at the gene ends were 2 bases for V and 7 bases for J; bases not matched to a gene: 11. The CDR3 length is 15 residues. Germline values: CDR1 SGHTS, CDR2 YDEGEE. The full variable domain, its missing parts supplied by reference TRBV5-8 and TRBJ1-2, is EAGVTQSPTHLIKTRGQQATLRCSPISGHTSVYWYQQALGLGLQFLLWYDEGEERNRGNFPPRFSGRQFPNYSSELNVNALELEDSALYLCASSLGTATSLGYTFGSGTRLTVV.

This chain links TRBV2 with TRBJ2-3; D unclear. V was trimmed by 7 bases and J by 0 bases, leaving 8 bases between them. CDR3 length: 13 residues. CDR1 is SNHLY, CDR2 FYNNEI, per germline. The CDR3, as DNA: TGTGCCAGCAACCGCGGAAGCACAGATACGCAGTATTTT. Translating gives CASNRGSTDTQYF.

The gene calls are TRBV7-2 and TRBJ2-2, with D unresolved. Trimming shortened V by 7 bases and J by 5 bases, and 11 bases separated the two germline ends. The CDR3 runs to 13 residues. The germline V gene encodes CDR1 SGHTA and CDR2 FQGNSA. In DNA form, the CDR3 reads TGTGCCAGCAACCAAAAACGGACCGGGGAGCTGTTTTTT. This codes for CASNQKRTGELFF.

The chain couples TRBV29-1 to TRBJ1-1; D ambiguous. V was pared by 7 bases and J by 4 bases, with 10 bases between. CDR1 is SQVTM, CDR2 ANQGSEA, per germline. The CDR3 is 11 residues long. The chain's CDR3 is CSGRRGTEAFF. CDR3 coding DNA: TGCAGCGGACGTCGGGGCACTGAAGCTTTCTTT.

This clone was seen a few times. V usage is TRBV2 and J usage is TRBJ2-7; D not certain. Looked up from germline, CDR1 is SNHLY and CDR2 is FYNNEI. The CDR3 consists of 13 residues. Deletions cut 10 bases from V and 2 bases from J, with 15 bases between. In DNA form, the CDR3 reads TGTGCCACCCCCTCCGCGGCCACCTACGAGCAGTACTTC. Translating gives CATPSAATYEQYF.

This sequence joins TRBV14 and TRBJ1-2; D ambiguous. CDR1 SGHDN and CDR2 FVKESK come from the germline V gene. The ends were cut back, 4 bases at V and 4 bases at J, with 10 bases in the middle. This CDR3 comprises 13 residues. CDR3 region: CASSLNILYGYTF. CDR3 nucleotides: TGTGCCAGCAGCCTTAACATCCTCTATGGCTACACCTTC.

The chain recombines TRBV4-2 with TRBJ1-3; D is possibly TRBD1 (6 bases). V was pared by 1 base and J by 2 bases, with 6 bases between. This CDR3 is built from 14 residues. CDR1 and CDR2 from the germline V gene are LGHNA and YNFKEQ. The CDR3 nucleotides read TGTGCCAGCAGCCAAGGGACAGCTGGAAACACCATATATTTT. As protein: CASSQGTAGNTIYF.